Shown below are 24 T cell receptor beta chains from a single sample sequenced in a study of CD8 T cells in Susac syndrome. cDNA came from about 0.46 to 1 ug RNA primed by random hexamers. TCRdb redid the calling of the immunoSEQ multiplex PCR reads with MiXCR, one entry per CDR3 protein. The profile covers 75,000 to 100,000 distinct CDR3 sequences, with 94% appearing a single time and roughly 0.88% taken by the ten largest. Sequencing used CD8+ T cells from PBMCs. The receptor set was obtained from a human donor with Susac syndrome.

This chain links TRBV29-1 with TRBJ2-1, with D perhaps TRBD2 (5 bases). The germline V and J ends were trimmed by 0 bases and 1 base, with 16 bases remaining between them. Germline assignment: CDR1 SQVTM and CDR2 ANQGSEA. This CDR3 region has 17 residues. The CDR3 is CSVEDRLADGSYNEQFF. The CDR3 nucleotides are TGCAGCGTTGAAGATCGTCTAGCCGATGGTTCCTACAATGAGCAGTTCTTC.

CDR3: CASSQEAGPARNEQFF. The DNA for the CDR3 is TGTGCCAGCAGCCAAGAAGCGGGACCGGCTAGGAATGAGCAGTTCTTC. J is TRBJ2-1 and V is TRBV4-2, with TRBD2 matching over 7 bases. Germline V gives CDR1 LGHNA, CDR2 YNFKEQ. This CDR3 is 16 amino acids long. The V and J ends lost 0 bases and 7 bases, in that order; junction bases with no gene match: 9.

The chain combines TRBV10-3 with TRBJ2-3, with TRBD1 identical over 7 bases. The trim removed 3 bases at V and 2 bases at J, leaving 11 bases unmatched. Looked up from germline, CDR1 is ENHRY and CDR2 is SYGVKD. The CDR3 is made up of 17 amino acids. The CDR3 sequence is CAISDRTGKDPTDTQYF. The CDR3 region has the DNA TGTGCCATCAGTGACCGGACAGGCAAGGATCCCACAGATACGCAGTATTTT.

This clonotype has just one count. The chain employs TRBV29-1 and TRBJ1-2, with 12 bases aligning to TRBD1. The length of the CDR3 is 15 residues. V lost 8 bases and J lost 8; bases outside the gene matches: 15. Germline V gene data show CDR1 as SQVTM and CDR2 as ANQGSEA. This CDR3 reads CSPDHLGQGAPGYTF. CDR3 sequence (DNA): TGCAGCCCAGACCACCTGGGACAGGGGGCGCCGGGCTACACCTTC.

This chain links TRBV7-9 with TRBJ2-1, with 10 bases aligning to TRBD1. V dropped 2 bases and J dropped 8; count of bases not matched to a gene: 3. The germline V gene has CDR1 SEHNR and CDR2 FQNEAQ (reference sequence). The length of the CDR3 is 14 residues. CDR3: CASSLRDRGDEQFF. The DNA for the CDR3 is TGTGCCAGCAGCTTACGGGACAGGGGTGATGAGCAGTTCTTC.

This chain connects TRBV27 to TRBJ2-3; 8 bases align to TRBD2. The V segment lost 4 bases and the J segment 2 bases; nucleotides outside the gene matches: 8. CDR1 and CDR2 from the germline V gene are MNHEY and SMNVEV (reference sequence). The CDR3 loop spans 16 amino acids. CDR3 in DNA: TGTGCCAGCAGTTCACCTACTAGCGGACTCACAGATACGCAGTATTTT. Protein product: CASSSPTSGLTDTQYF.

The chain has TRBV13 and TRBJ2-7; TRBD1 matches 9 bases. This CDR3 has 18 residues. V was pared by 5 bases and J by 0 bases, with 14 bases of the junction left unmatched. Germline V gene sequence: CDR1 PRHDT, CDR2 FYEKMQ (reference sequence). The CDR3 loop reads CASSPSSSGQGTSYEQYF. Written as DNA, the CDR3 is TGTGCCAGCAGCCCGTCCTCATCGGGACAGGGTACCTCCTACGAGCAGTACTTC.

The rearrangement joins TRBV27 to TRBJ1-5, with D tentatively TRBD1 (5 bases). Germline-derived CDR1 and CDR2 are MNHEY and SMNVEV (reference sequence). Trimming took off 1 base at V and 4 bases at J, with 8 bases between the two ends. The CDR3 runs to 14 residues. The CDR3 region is CASSLLGDNQPQHF. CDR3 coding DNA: TGTGCCAGCAGTTTATTAGGGGATAATCAGCCCCAGCATTTT.

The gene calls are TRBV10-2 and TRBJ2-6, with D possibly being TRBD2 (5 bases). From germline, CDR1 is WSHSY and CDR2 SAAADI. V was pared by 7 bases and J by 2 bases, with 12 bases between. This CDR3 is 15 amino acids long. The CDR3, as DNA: TGCGCCAGCAAAGTAGAGGGCCCTGGGGCCAACGTCCTGACTTTC. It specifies CASKVEGPGANVLTF.

In DNA, the CDR3 is TGTGCCAGCCCCACCAAGGGGTCTGAAGAGACCCAGTACTTC. This encodes CASPTKGSEETQYF. The chain has TRBV28 and TRBJ2-5; weak D call: TRBD1 (5 bases). Looked up from germline, CDR1 is MDHEN and CDR2 is SYDVKM. V was clipped by 8 bases and J by 3 bases, with 16 bases between them. This CDR3 has 14 amino acids. Full variable domain (missing parts from reference TRBV28 and TRBJ2-5): DVKVTQSSRYLVKRTGEKVFLECVQDMDHENMFWYRQDPGLGLRLIYFSYDVKMKEKGDIPEGYSVSREKKERFSLILESASTNQTSMYLCASPTKGSEETQYFGPGTRLLVL.

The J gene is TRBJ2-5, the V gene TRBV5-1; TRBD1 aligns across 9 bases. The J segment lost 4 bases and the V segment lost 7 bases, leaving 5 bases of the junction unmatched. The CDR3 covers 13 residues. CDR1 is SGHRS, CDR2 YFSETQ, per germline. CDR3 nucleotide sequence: TGCGCCAGCGGACAGGGGTTCGGAGAGACCCAGTACTTC. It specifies CASGQGFGETQYF.

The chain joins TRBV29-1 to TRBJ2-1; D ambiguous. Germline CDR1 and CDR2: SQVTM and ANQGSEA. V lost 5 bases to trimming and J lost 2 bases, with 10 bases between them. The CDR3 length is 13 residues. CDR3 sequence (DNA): TGCAGCGTTTTCTCCCACACCTACAATGAGCAGTTCTTC. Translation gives CSVFSHTYNEQFF.

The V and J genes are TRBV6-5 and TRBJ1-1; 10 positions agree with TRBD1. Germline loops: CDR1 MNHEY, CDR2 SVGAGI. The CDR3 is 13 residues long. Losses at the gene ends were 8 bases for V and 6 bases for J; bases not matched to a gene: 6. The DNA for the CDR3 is TGTGCCAGCCTGGGACAGGGGATTTCTGAAGCTTTCTTT. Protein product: CASLGQGISEAFF.

The CDR3 DNA reads TGTGCCAGCAGTGAAGCGACTTTTTGGGAGCAGTACTTC. Translation gives CASSEATFWEQYF. This chain connects TRBV2 to TRBJ2-7; no definite D call. The length of the CDR3 is 13 residues. Looked up from germline, CDR1 is SNHLY and CDR2 is FYNNEI. V lost 0 bases to trimming and J lost 7 bases, with 10 bases between them.

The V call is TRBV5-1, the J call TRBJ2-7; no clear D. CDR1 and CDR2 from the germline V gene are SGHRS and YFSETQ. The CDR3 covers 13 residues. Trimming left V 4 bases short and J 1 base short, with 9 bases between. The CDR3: CASSPSLSYEQYF. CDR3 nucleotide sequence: TGCGCCAGCAGCCCTTCGTTGTCCTACGAGCAGTACTTC.

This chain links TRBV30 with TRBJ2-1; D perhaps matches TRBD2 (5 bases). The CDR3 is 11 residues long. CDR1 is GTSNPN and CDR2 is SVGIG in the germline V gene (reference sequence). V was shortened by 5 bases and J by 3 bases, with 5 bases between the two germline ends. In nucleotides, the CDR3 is TGTGCCTGGCGGGACTACAATGAGCAGTTCTTC. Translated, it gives CAWRDYNEQFF. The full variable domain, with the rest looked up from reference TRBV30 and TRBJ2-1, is SQTIHQWPATLVQPVGSPLSLECTVEGTSNPNLYWYRQAAGRGLQLLFYSVGIGQISSEVPQNLSASRPQDRQFILSSKKLLLSDSGFYLCAWRDYNEQFFGPGTRLTVL.

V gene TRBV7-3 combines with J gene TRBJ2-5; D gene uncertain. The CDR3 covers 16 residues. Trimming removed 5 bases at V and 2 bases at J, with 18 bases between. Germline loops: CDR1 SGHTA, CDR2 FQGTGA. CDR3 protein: CASSQHGPLGQETQYF. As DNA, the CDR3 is TGTGCCAGCAGCCAACACGGCCCCCTGGGGCAAGAGACCCAGTACTTC.

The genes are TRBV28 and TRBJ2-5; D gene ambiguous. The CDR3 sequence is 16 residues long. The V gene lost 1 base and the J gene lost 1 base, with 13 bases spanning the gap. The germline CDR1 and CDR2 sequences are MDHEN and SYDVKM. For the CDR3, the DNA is TGTGCCAGCAGTTTATTAGTCAGAGTCAGCCAAGAGACCCAGTACTTC. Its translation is CASSLLVRVSQETQYF.

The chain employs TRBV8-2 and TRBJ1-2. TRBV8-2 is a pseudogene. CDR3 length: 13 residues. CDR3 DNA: TGTGGCAGTCCGAGCCGAAAGACCTATGGCTACACCTTC. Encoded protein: CGSPSRKTYGYTF.

For the CDR3, the DNA is TGTGCCACCAGCATTTGGCGTTTCACCGGGGAGCTGTTTTTT. This encodes CATSIWRFTGELFF. This chain connects TRBV15 to TRBJ2-2; no definite D call. Per germline, CDR1 LNHNV and CDR2 YYDKDF (reference sequence). CDR3 length: 14 residues. V lost 4 bases and J 4 bases, leaving 10 bases between the germline ends.

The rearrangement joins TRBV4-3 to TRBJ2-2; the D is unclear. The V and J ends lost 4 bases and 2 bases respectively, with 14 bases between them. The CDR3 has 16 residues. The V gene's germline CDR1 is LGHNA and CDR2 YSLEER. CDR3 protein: CASSPFLVANTGELFF. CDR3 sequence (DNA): TGCGCCAGCAGCCCCTTCCTGGTGGCAAACACCGGGGAGCTGTTTTTT.

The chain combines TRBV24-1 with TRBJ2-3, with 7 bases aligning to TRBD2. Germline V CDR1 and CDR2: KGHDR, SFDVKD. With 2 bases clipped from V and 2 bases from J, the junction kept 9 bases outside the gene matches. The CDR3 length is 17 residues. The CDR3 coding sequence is TGTGCCACCAGTGATTGGGAGGGACCTAGCGACACAGATACGCAGTATTTT. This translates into CATSDWEGPSDTDTQYF.

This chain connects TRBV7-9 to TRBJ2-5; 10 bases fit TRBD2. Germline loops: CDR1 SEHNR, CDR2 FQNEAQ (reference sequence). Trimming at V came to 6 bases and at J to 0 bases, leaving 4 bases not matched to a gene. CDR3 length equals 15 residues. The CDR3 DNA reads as TGTGCCAGCAGTTCTAGCGGGGGCTACCAAGAGACCCAGTACTTC. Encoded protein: CASSSSGGYQETQYF. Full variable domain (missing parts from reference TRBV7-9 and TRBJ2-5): DTGVSQNPRHKITKRGQNVTFRCDPISEHNRLYWYRQTLGQGPEFLTYFQNEAQLEKSRLLSDRFSAERPKGSFSTLEIQRTEQGDSAMYLCASSSSGGYQETQYFGPGTRLLVL.

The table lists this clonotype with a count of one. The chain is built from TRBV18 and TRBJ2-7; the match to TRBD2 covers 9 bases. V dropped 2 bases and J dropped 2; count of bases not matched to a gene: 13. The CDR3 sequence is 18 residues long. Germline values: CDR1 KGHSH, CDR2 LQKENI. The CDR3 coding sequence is TGTGCCAGCTCACCAATTAGCGGGGGAGCAACAACTCCCTACGAGCAGTACTTC. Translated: CASSPISGGATTPYEQYF.